This T cell receptor beta chain was observed in a study of blood T cell repertoires in COVID-19. For the study at large: PBMCs, B-cell-depleted T cells, or T cells provided the cDNA or gDNA that made up the material.

Authors' data handling: The assay estimated nucleated cells by amplifying reference gene primers. Libraries were prepared by immunoSEQ multiplex PCR; TCRdb keeps only in-frame clonotypes and omits some of them. That table furnishes V, J and clone size, whereas the DNA furnished D and trimming. The sample consists of more than 200,000 clones, around nine tenths of them appearing once. Trimming cost V 0 bases and J 5 bases; bases outside gene matches: 6. CDR1 is SGHRS and CDR2 is YFSETQ in the germline V gene. The CDR3 loop spans 15 amino acids. The chain carries TRBV5-1 and TRBJ2-3, with TRBD1 matching over 7 bases. The sequenced material came from peripheral blood. The receptor comes from a woman aged 55-75 years with acute or convalescent COVID-19. The CDR3 bases are TGCGCCAGCAGCTTGGGGCAGGGGGAGAAAGATACGCAGTATTTT. This sequence encodes CASSLGQGEKDTQYF.